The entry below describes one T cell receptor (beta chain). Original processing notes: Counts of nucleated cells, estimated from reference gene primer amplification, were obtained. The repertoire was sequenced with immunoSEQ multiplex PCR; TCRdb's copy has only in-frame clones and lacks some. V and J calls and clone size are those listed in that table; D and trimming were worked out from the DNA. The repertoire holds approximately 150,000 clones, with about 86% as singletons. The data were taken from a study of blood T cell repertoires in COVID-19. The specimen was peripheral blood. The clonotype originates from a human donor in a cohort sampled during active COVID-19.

The CDR3 here is CASSSPGQGGQPQHF. CDR3 sequence (DNA): TGTGCCAGCAGCTCCCCGGGACAGGGAGGTCAGCCCCAGCATTTT. V is TRBV13 and J is TRBJ1-5; TRBD1 aligns across 9 bases. The CDR3 runs to 15 residues. V gave up 4 bases and J gave up 6 bases; unmatched junction bases: 7. Germline CDR1 PRHDT, CDR2 FYEKMQ (reference sequence).